This TCR beta chain stems from a study of identifying expanded T cells in peripheral blood. The CDR3 is made up of 13 amino acids. The V gene lost 7 bases and the J gene lost 3 bases, with 13 bases spanning the gap. Per the germline V gene, CDR1 is MNHEY and CDR2 is SMNVEV (reference sequence). General study points: Technical replicates showed about 1.1 changed clones; two weeks about 16.4; four weeks 19. Clone count variance between two-week samples rose with total template count.

Clones were read by immunoSEQ multiplex PCR, and TCRdb kept only the in-frame ones, dropping some. The profile shows around 100,000 clones, approximately 88% of them singletons. Collection occurred without any documented infections or immune events in donors. Notes on this clone: The antigen is unknown.

This chain links TRBV27 with TRBJ2-7; no clear D gene. The sample comprised blood. This clonotype was obtained from a person aged 18-70 years in good health. The CDR3 loop reads CASKIRGNYEQYF. The CDR3 DNA sequence: TGTGCCAGCAAGATCCGTGGTAACTACGAGCAGTACTTC.